This TCR beta chain stems from a study of blood T cell repertoires in COVID-19. The protocol was immunoSEQ multiplex PCR, while the TCRdb copy is restricted to in-frame clones and leaves out a portion. This table holds nearly 110,000 clones, 76% found once. The germline gives CDR1 ENHRY, CDR2 SYGVKD. Unmatched junction bases numbered 11, after V lost 10 bases and J lost 5 bases. The CDR3 has 14 residues. This clone was seen only a few times. The material sequenced was peripheral blood. The clonotype was recovered from a man older than 75 with COVID-19, enrolled during active disease. This rearrangement joins TRBV10-3 to TRBJ1-1; 9 nucleotides line up with TRBD1. The CDR3 DNA reads TGTGCCAGTACCGGGACAGGGAGACGGACTGAAGCTTTCTTT. This gives the protein CASTGTGRRTEAFF.